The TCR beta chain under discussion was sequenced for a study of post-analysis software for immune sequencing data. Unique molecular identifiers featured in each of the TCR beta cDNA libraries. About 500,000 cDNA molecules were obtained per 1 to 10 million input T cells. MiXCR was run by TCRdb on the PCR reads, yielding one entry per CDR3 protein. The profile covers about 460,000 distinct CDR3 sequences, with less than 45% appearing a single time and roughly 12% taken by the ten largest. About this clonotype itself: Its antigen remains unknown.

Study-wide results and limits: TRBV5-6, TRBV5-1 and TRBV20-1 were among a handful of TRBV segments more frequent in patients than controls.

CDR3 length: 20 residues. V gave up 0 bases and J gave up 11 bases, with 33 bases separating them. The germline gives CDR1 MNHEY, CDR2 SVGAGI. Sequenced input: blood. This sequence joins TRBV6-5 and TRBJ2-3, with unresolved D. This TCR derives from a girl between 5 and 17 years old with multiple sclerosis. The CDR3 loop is CASSYSDGFTATPKLHWQYF. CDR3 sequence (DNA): TGTGCCAGCAGTTACTCCGATGGTTTCACAGCGACCCCCAAGTTACATTGGCAGTATTTT.